One sample yielded the 3 T cell receptor beta chains listed below, sequenced in a study of beta chain features in type 1 diabetes. As every portion of the isolated RNA was reverse transcribed, the sequencing read expressed TCRB transcripts. Clones were read by immunoSEQ multiplex PCR, and TCRdb kept only the in-frame ones, dropping some. The sample has fewer than 400,000 clones, roughly 8% seen once. What was sequenced was central memory CD4+ T cells from blood. The receptor set was obtained from a young woman in good health.

Details on this clone: Different DNA sequences within this sample yield the same CDR3. The J gene is TRBJ2-5, the V gene TRBV18, with D hard to call. The CDR3 length is 12 residues. V dropped 4 bases and J dropped 4 bases, with 7 bases sitting between them. Germline V gene data show CDR1 as KGHSH and CDR2 as LQKENI. The DNA for the CDR3 is TGTGCCAGCTCACTAAGCAGAGAGACCCAGTACTTC. Its protein is CASSLSRETQYF.

This clone was counted only a few times. The chain couples TRBV6-5 to TRBJ2-1; D gene ambiguous. The V and J ends lost 6 bases and 2 bases respectively, with 11 bases between them. CDR3 length: 14 residues. CDR1 and CDR2 (germline): MNHEY, SVGAGI. Here the CDR3 reads CASSPRAAYNEQFF. In nucleotides, the CDR3 is TGTGCCAGCAGCCCCCGGGCGGCCTACAATGAGCAGTTCTTC.

The gene calls are TRBV7-2 and TRBJ2-5; D unclear. CDR1 and CDR2 (germline): SGHTA, FQGNSA. The CDR3 runs to 15 residues. V gave up 1 base and J gave up 5 bases, with 14 bases separating them. In nucleotides, the CDR3 is TGTGCCAGCAGCTTAGTACTGAATATAGGGGAGACCCAGTACTTC. It translates to CASSLVLNIGETQYF.